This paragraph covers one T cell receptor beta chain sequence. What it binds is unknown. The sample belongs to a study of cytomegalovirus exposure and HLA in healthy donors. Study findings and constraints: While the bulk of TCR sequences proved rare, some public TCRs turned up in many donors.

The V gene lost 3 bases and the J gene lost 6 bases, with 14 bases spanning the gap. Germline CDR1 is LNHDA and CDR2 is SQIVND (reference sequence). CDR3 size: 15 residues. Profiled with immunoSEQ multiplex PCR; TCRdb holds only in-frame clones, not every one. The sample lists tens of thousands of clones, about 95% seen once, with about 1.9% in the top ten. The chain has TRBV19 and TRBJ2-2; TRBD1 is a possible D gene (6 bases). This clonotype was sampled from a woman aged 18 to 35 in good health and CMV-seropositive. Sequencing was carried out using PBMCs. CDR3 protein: CASSMNRESAGELFF. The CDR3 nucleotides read TGTGCCAGTAGTATGAACAGGGAAAGCGCCGGGGAGCTGTTTTTT.